The 21 T cell receptor beta chains below come from one sample, sequenced in a study of shared clonotypes between healthy human individuals. Profiled with immunoSEQ multiplex PCR; TCRdb holds only in-frame clones, not every one. The sample contains about 2.3 million clones, 92% of which appear only once. Sequencing was performed on naive CD4+ T cells from PBMCs. The sample's subset: CD45RA+ positively selected. Receptor source: a man between 18 and 29 years old in good health. Some clones in this sample may be carry-over from other donors' samples.

The CDR3 bases are TGTGCCAGCAGCTTAGTTTTGGGGGAGACCCAGTACTTC. Translation: CASSLVLGETQYF. This chain joins TRBV7-2 and TRBJ2-5; D gene ambiguous. Trimming cost V 1 base and J 5 bases, with 8 bases left between them. The CDR3 contains 13 residues. The germline V gene has CDR1 SGHTA and CDR2 FQGNSA.

The chain joins TRBV19 to TRBJ2-7; 8 bases are a match to TRBD1. Germline-derived CDR1 and CDR2 are LNHDA and SQIVND (reference sequence). This CDR3 comprises 13 residues. V dropped 9 bases and J dropped 6; count of bases not matched to a gene: 10. The DNA of the CDR3 is TGTGCCAGCCGAGGACAGGGTTTCACCGAGCAGTACTTC. It encodes CASRGQGFTEQYF.

The chain joins TRBV4-1 to TRBJ2-2, with 12 bases identical to TRBD2. Germline trimming cut 1 base from V and 6 bases from J; bases unmatched to any gene: 3. Looked up from germline, CDR1 is MGHRA and CDR2 is YSYEKL. There are 16 residues in the CDR3. The chain's CDR3 is CASSQGLAGVSGELFF. The CDR3 nucleotides read TGCGCCAGCAGCCAAGGACTAGCGGGAGTCTCCGGGGAGCTGTTTTTT.

The rearrangement joins TRBV28 to TRBJ2-7, with a possible D match to TRBD2 (6 bases). CDR3 size: 15 residues. The germline CDR1 and CDR2 sequences are MDHEN and SYDVKM. Trimming took off 0 bases at V and 0 bases at J, with 9 bases between the two ends. The chain's CDR3 is CASSLWGLDSYEQYF. The DNA of the CDR3 is TGTGCCAGCAGTTTATGGGGACTGGACTCCTACGAGCAGTACTTC.

The CDR3 protein is CASSIGRGSQHF. The CDR3 DNA is TGTGCCAGTAGTATTGGGAGGGGGTCCCAGCATTTT. The chain couples TRBV19 to TRBJ1-5, with D tentatively TRBD1 (6 bases). Germline V gene sequence: CDR1 LNHDA, CDR2 SQIVND (reference sequence). This CDR3 is built from 12 residues. V lost 3 bases, J lost 11 bases, and 11 bases lay in between. The whole variable domain, filled in from reference TRBV19 and TRBJ1-5, reads DGGITQSPKYLFRKEGQNVTLSCEQNLNHDAMYWYRQDPGQGLRLIYYSQIVNDFQKGDIAEGYSVSREKKESFPLTVTSAQKNPTAFYLCASSIGRGSQHFGDGTRLSIL.

This clone was seen once. The V and J genes are TRBV4-3 and TRBJ2-6; maybe TRBD1 (5 bases). CDR1 LGHNA and CDR2 YSLEER come from the germline V gene. The CDR3 is made up of 16 amino acids. V shed 0 bases and J shed 6 bases, with 12 bases lying between them. CDR3 bases: TGCGCCAGCAGCCAAGATAACAGGCTACTGGCCAACGTCCTGACTTTC. Encoded protein: CASSQDNRLLANVLTF.

CDR3 DNA sequence: TGCGCCAGCAGCCCCCAGGGTAACCTGGGCGAGCAGTACTTC. This translates into CASSPQGNLGEQYF. V is TRBV5-1 and J is TRBJ2-7; D is perhaps TRBD1 (5 bases). Germline V gene sequence: CDR1 SGHRS, CDR2 YFSETQ. This CDR3 is built from 14 residues. The V end was cut by 4 bases, the J end by 6 bases, with 17 bases between.

J is TRBJ2-1 and V is TRBV5-4, with TRBD1 matching over 8 bases. CDR1 SGHNT and CDR2 YYREEE come from the germline V gene (reference sequence). Trimming removed 4 bases from V and 7 bases from J; junction bases left unmatched: 7. The CDR3 runs to 14 residues. The CDR3 nucleotides are TGTGCCAGCAGCCCTCGACAGGGGAGGAATGAGCAGTTCTTC. Protein sequence: CASSPRQGRNEQFF.

V is TRBV5-1 and J is TRBJ1-2; the match to TRBD1 covers 7 bases. Per the germline V gene, CDR1 is SGHRS and CDR2 is YFSETQ. The CDR3 extends over 17 amino acids. V was pared by 0 bases and J by 8 bases, with 16 bases of the junction left unmatched. Here the CDR3 reads CASSLGPGQSTVRGYTF. The CDR3, as DNA: TGCGCCAGCAGCTTGGGACCGGGACAGTCTACCGTTCGGGGCTACACCTTC.

The genes are TRBV2 and TRBJ1-5, with 8 positions matching TRBD1. The CDR3 has 15 residues. The junction had 9 bases not matched to a gene; V was cut back by 4 bases and J by 7 bases. In germline, CDR1 is SNHLY, CDR2 FYNNEI. The CDR3 spells CASSGQGTSGQPQHF. The CDR3 nucleotides read TGTGCCAGCAGTGGACAGGGGACGTCGGGACAGCCCCAGCATTTT.

The chain employs TRBV5-1 and TRBJ1-2; D gene ambiguous. Germline values: CDR1 SGHRS, CDR2 YFSETQ. Trimming took off 0 bases at V and 5 bases at J, with 17 bases between the two ends. The CDR3 covers 16 residues. The CDR3 DNA follows: TGCGCCAGCAGCTTGGCCGGGCAAGGGAAAGGGTATGGCTACACCTTC. It encodes CASSLAGQGKGYGYTF.

The chain joins TRBV29-1 to TRBJ2-7; D perhaps matches TRBD1 (6 bases). Trimming pared 7 bases from V and 2 bases from J, leaving 12 bases between. The CDR3 extends over 12 amino acids. Germline CDR1 reads SQVTM; CDR2 reads ANQGSEA. DNA of the CDR3: TGCAGCGCCGTACAGGGAACCTACGAGCAGTACTTC. Translated: CSAVQGTYEQYF.

This chain links TRBV2 with TRBJ2-1, with D perhaps being TRBD1 or TRBD2 (5 bases each). The CDR3 consists of 16 residues. Trimming took off 4 bases at V and 1 base at J, with 14 bases between the two ends. CDR1 is SNHLY and CDR2 is FYNNEI in the germline V gene. CDR3 loop: CASSALAGGSYNEQFF. CDR3 DNA sequence: TGTGCCAGCAGTGCCCTGGCTGGGGGTTCCTACAATGAGCAGTTCTTC.

The J gene is TRBJ1-5, the V gene TRBV30; no clear D. The germline gives CDR1 GTSNPN, CDR2 SVGIG (reference sequence). V gave up 3 bases and J gave up 7 bases, with 19 bases separating them. The CDR3 is 15 residues long. The CDR3 bases are TGTGCCTGGAGCGACTCAGGCCAAGCCCGCCAGCCCCAGCATTTT. Translation: CAWSDSGQARQPQHF.

This chain uses TRBV5-3 with TRBJ1-2, with TRBD1 matching over 10 bases. TRBV5-3 qualifies as an ORF whose function is uncertain. V lost 4 bases to trimming and J lost 3 bases; unmatched junction nucleotides: 6. The CDR3 has 15 amino acids. The CDR3: CARSLRDRGDYGYTF. The CDR3 region has the DNA TGTGCCAGAAGCCTCCGGGACAGGGGTGACTATGGCTACACCTTC.

This sequence joins TRBV30 and TRBJ2-5, with D perhaps TRBD2 (6 bases). Deletions cut 8 bases from V and 2 bases from J, with 18 bases between. The CDR3 has 14 residues. Germline values: CDR1 GTSNPN, CDR2 SVGIG (reference sequence). CDR3 sequence (DNA): TGTGCCACACCGGGGCGGGACCTACAAGAGACCCAGTACTTC. Translating it yields CATPGRDLQETQYF.

Concerning this clone: The sample contains more than one DNA sequence encoding this CDR3. The chain recombines TRBV30 with TRBJ2-7; 8 bases agree with TRBD1. Germline-derived CDR1 and CDR2 are GTSNPN and SVGIG (reference sequence). The ends lost 3 bases at V and 1 base at J; junction bases unmatched: 5. CDR3 length: 14 amino acids. The CDR3 DNA reads as TGTGCCTGGAGCCGGACAGGGTTGTCCTACGAGCAGTACTTC. Its translation: CAWSRTGLSYEQYF.

This chain connects TRBV20-1 to TRBJ2-5; D not certain. The CDR3 spans 11 residues. V was shortened by 3 bases and J by 5 bases, with 7 bases between the two germline ends. Germline CDR1 DFQATT, CDR2 SNEGSKA (reference sequence). The CDR3, as DNA: TGCAGTGCTAGCGACACGGAGACCCAGTACTTC. Translating gives CSASDTETQYF.

V usage is TRBV13 and J usage is TRBJ2-3; TRBD2 might be the D (6 bases). CDR3 length equals 15 residues. V lost 5 bases and J lost 4, with 16 bases in between. The germline CDR1 and CDR2 sequences are PRHDT and FYEKMQ (reference sequence). CDR3 region: CASSPGVTVSDTQYF. For the CDR3, the DNA is TGTGCCAGCAGCCCGGGGGTCACCGTATCAGATACGCAGTATTTT.

Of note for this clone: The junction does not match germline at one end; this may be a read error. CDR3 region: CSVEARGGAYNEQFF. DNA for the CDR3: TGCAGCGTCGAAGCCCGTGGCGGAGCCTACAATGAGCAGTTCTTC. The J gene is TRBJ2-1, the V gene TRBV29-1; D unresolved. Germline CDR1 SQVTM, CDR2 ANQGSEA. This CDR3 comprises 15 residues.

V gene TRBV4-3 combines with J gene TRBJ2-1; D possibly corresponds to TRBD2 (5 bases). Germline V lookup: CDR1 LGHNA, CDR2 YSLEER. The CDR3 runs to 15 residues. V was clipped by 4 bases and J by 3 bases, with 13 bases between them. CDR3 nucleotides: TGCGCCAGCAGCCTGGAACAGCGGTACTACAATGAGCAGTTCTTC. It codes for CASSLEQRYYNEQFF.